This TCR beta chain originates from a study of blood T cell repertoires in COVID-19. Some clones are missing from TCRdb's copy, which holds only in-frame ones; the method was immunoSEQ multiplex PCR. Of over 85,000 clones listed, around nine tenths are singletons. This sequence was found in a human donor in a cohort sampled during active COVID-19. Sequenced: peripheral blood.

CDR3 region: CASSPSSQGMSSGNTIYF. The CDR3 nucleotides are TGTGCCAGCTCACCATCTAGTCAGGGGATGAGCTCTGGAAACACCATATATTTT. This sequence joins TRBV18 and TRBJ1-3, with a possible D match to TRBD1 (6 bases). Germline V gene data show CDR1 as KGHSH and CDR2 as LQKENI. The CDR3 totals 18 residues. V was trimmed by 2 bases and J by 0 bases, leaving 17 bases between them.